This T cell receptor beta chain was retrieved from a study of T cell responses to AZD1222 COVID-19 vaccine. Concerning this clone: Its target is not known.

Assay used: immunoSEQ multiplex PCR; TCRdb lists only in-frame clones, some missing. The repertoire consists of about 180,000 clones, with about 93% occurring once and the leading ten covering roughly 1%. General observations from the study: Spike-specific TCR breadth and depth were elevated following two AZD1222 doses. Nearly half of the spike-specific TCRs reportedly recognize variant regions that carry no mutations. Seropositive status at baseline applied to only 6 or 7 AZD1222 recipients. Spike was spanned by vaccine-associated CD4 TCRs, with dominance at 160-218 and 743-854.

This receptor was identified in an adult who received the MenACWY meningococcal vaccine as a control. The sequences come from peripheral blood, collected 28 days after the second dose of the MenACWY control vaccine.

The CDR3 spells CASSLTSGGSNEQFF. The CDR3 DNA reads as TGTGCCAGCAGCTTAACTAGCGGGGGATCTAATGAGCAGTTCTTC. The chain has TRBV7-2 and TRBJ2-1; 11 nucleotides match TRBD2. The CDR3 has 15 residues. Germline values: CDR1 SGHTA, CDR2 FQGNSA. With V trimmed by 2 bases and J by 7 bases, 4 bases remained unmatched.